The 27 T cell receptor beta chains below all came from one sample that was sequenced in a study of blood T cell repertoires in COVID-19. Assay: immunoSEQ multiplex PCR; the TCRdb copy retains only in-frame clones and omits some. The top ten hold 7% of the sample, which has roughly 160,000 clones, over 75% seen once. Material: PBMCs or T cells enriched from blood (not recorded which). These receptor sequences come from a woman aged 45-59 years who had recovered from COVID-19.

This clone was detected only once. V is TRBV29-1 and J is TRBJ2-7; D call uncertain. This CDR3 is 12 amino acids long. Trimming stripped 2 bases from V and 1 base from J, with 6 bases between. The germline CDR1 and CDR2 sequences are SQVTM and ANQGSEA. The CDR3 region has the DNA TGCAGCGTTGAATTACAGTCCTACGAGCAGTACTTC. This translates into CSVELQSYEQYF.

The J gene is TRBJ2-5, the V gene TRBV3-1 (or the pseudogene TRBV3-2); TRBD1 aligns across 9 bases. The V segment lost 7 bases and the J segment 5 bases; nucleotides outside the gene matches: 8. This CDR3 contains 14 residues. Germline V gene data show CDR1 as LGHDT and CDR2 as YNNKEL (reference sequence). This CDR3 is CASTSWDRAETQYF. CDR3 coding DNA: TGTGCCAGCACAAGCTGGGACAGGGCCGAGACCCAGTACTTC.

The chain couples TRBV18 to TRBJ1-5, with TRBD1 identical over 12 bases. CDR3 size: 16 residues. Germline loops: CDR1 KGHSH, CDR2 LQKENI. The junction had 5 bases not matched to a gene; V was cut back by 5 bases and J by 3 bases. CDR3 in amino acids: CASSGTGGASNQPQHF. The CDR3 DNA sequence: TGTGCCAGCTCAGGGACAGGGGGCGCCTCCAATCAGCCCCAGCATTTT.

The chain links TRBV6-5 to TRBJ2-7; TRBD2 agrees at 8 bases. Unmatched junction bases numbered 8, after V lost 6 bases and J lost 4 bases. The germline CDR1 and CDR2 sequences are MNHEY and SVGAGI. The CDR3 spans 14 residues. CDR3 DNA sequence: TGTGCCAGCAGGCTTAGCGGGATAACTTACGAGCAGTACTTC. Amino acids: CASRLSGITYEQYF.

V and J are TRBV19 and TRBJ1-2, with TRBD1 identical over 7 bases. This CDR3 contains 14 residues. Germline CDR1 reads LNHDA; CDR2 reads SQIVND (reference sequence). V dropped 5 bases and J dropped 0; count of bases not matched to a gene: 3. The CDR3 loop reads CASSHRGTNYGYTF. In nucleotides, the CDR3 is TGTGCCAGTAGTCACAGGGGAACTAACTATGGCTACACCTTC.

In DNA form, the CDR3 reads TGTGCCAGCAGCCAAGATAGGTGGGAGACTACTAGCACAGATACGCAGTATTTT. Its translation: CASSQDRWETTSTDTQYF. The chain uses TRBV3-1 (or the pseudogene TRBV3-2) and TRBJ2-3; perhaps TRBD2 as D (5 bases). The V and J ends lost 0 bases and 0 bases respectively, with 16 bases between them. From germline, CDR1 is LGHDT and CDR2 YNNKEL (reference sequence). The CDR3 has 18 amino acids.

This chain connects TRBV27 to TRBJ2-3; 8 nucleotides agree with TRBD1. The CDR3 spans 16 residues. Germline V CDR1 and CDR2: MNHEY, SMNVEV (reference sequence). The V segment lost 5 bases and the J segment 4 bases; nucleotides outside the gene matches: 11. CDR3 protein: CASSRSWTGYADTQYF. The CDR3 DNA follows: TGTGCCAGCAGTCGTTCCTGGACAGGGTACGCAGATACGCAGTATTTT.

This chain connects TRBV5-4 to TRBJ1-1; the match to TRBD1 covers 10 bases. In germline, CDR1 is SGHNT, CDR2 YYREEE (reference sequence). CDR3 length: 17 residues. The V segment lost 2 bases and the J segment 2 bases; nucleotides outside the gene matches: 9. Here the CDR3 reads CASSLRDRGAGNTEAFF. As DNA, the CDR3 is TGTGCCAGCAGCTTACGGGACAGGGGCGCGGGAAACACTGAAGCTTTCTTT.

The J gene is TRBJ2-2, the V gene TRBV24-1; a weak D match, TRBD1 (6 bases). The CDR3 spans 14 residues. Trimming removed 5 bases at V and 4 bases at J, with 10 bases between. The germline V gene encodes CDR1 KGHDR and CDR2 SFDVKD. The CDR3 bases are TGTGCCACCAGTGTGGGGGCGGCCACCGGGGAGCTGTTTTTT. Translation gives CATSVGAATGELFF.

This clone is a singleton in its sample. The CDR3, as DNA: TGCGCCAGCAGCTTAGCGGGCGGGGAGCTGTTTTTT. This gives the protein CASSLAGGELFF. The chain carries TRBV5-1 and TRBJ2-2, with TRBD2 as a possible D gene (6 bases). Germline CDR1 SGHRS, CDR2 YFSETQ. The CDR3 consists of 12 residues. V was pared by 2 bases and J by 7 bases, with 6 bases between.

The V and J genes are TRBV7-8 and TRBJ2-3; D perhaps matches TRBD1 (6 bases). The V end lost 4 bases, the J end lost 7 bases, and 15 bases lay between the germline ends. Germline-derived CDR1 and CDR2 are SGHVS and FQNEAQ. CDR3 length: 14 residues. CDR3 in amino acids: CASSSGQLSYTQYF. The CDR3 coding sequence is TGTGCCAGCAGCTCCGGACAGTTGTCCTATACGCAGTATTTT. Based on the CDR3 plus reference TRBV7-8 and TRBJ2-3, the full variable domain is GAGVSQSPRYKVAKRGQDVALRCDPISGHVSLFWYQQALGQGPEFLTYFQNEAQLDKSGLPSDRFFAERPEGSVSTLKIQRTQQEDSAVYLCASSSGQLSYTQYFGPGTRLTVL.

A single count supports this clone. This chain links TRBV7-3 with TRBJ2-3, with no clear D. V was cut by 1 base and J by 6 bases, with 8 bases left in between. Germline CDR1 is SGHTA and CDR2 is FQGTGA. The CDR3 extends over 13 amino acids. CDR3 nucleotides: TGTGCCAGCAGCTTAAGGGCCCGGGATACGCAGTATTTT. It encodes CASSLRARDTQYF. The variable domain in full, with the rest retrieved from reference TRBV7-3 and TRBJ2-3, is GAGVSQTPSNKVTEKGKYVELRCDPISGHTALYWYRQSLGQGPEFLIYFQGTGAADDSGLPNDRFFAVRPEGSVSTLKIQRTERGDSAVYLCASSLRARDTQYFGPGTRLTVL.

This clone was picked up a small number of times. The genes are TRBV30 and TRBJ2-7; the match to TRBD1 covers 7 bases. The CDR3 is 13 residues long. Germline V gene data show CDR1 as GTSNPN and CDR2 as SVGIG (reference sequence). The trim removed 4 bases at V and 1 base at J, leaving 4 bases unmatched. The CDR3 sequence: CAWKRQGSYEQYF. The CDR3 DNA reads TGTGCCTGGAAGAGACAGGGTTCCTACGAGCAGTACTTC.

V gene TRBV30 combines with J gene TRBJ1-6; unclear D gene. The CDR3 length is 10 residues. V was pared by 1 base and J by 15 bases, with 7 bases between. Germline lookup yields CDR1 GTSNPN and CDR2 SVGIG (reference sequence). The CDR3 loop is CAWSDYFLHF. The CDR3 region has the DNA TGTGCCTGGAGTGATTACTTCCTCCACTTT.

This chain uses TRBV11-2 with TRBJ2-5; no firm D call. CDR1 is SGHAT, CDR2 FQNNGV, per germline. With 1 base removed from V and 7 bases from J, the gap between germline ends came to 10 bases. There are 13 residues in the CDR3. Here the CDR3 DNA reads TGTGCCAGCAGCTTAGTCTCCTTGAGGACCCAGTACTTC. Protein sequence: CASSLVSLRTQYF.

This clone showed up just a few times. The chain joins TRBV5-5 to TRBJ1-1; no firm D call. The CDR3 totals 13 residues. Germline CDR1 SGHKS, CDR2 YYEKEE (reference sequence). The V and J ends lost 10 bases and 2 bases respectively, with 15 bases between them. The CDR3 spells CAAGGTVNTEAFF. The CDR3 DNA reads TGTGCCGCTGGCGGCACCGTCAACACTGAAGCTTTCTTT.

This clone has more than one count but fewer than ten. The V call is TRBV10-3, the J call TRBJ1-1, with 9 positions matching TRBD1. Per germline, CDR1 ENHRY and CDR2 SYGVKD. The ends lost 5 bases at V and 4 bases at J; junction bases unmatched: 8. The CDR3 contains 15 residues. The CDR3 coding sequence is TGTGCCATCAGTCCCGGGACAGGGACGGGCACTGAAGCTTTCTTT. Amino acids: CAISPGTGTGTEAFF.

In this sample, this clone turned up once. The chain joins TRBV30 to TRBJ2-5; 13 bases map to TRBD2. The length of the CDR3 is 20 residues. The ends lost 1 base at V and 3 bases at J; junction bases unmatched: 17. Germline V gene sequence: CDR1 GTSNPN, CDR2 SVGIG (reference sequence). CDR3 residues: CAWSANPGLAGYWSKETQYF. CDR3 nucleotide sequence: TGTGCCTGGAGTGCAAACCCGGGACTAGCGGGATATTGGTCCAAAGAGACCCAGTACTTC.

A single count supports this clone. The germline gene is not matched at one end of the junction; a read error may be the cause. The CDR3 spells CASKGDRATLEF. CDR3 DNA: TGTGCCAGTAAGGGGGACAGGGCGACCTTGGAATTC. The rearrangement links TRBV19 to TRBJ2-7, with 9 bases lining up with TRBD1. Germline V gives CDR1 LNHDA, CDR2 SQIVND (reference sequence). This CDR3 is built from 12 residues.

The gene calls are TRBV3-1 (or the pseudogene TRBV3-2) and TRBJ1-4; the D is unclear. Germline V lookup: CDR1 LGHDT, CDR2 YNNKEL (reference sequence). This CDR3 comprises 14 residues. V gave up 4 bases and J gave up 5 bases, with 11 bases separating them. As DNA, the CDR3 is TGTGCCAGCAGCCCTCGAGTTTCCAATGAAAAACTGTTTTTT. Amino acids: CASSPRVSNEKLFF.

V gene TRBV7-3 combines with J gene TRBJ2-2; no reliable D call. V dropped 1 base and J dropped 4 bases, with 16 bases sitting between them. The CDR3 is made up of 17 amino acids. Germline V gives CDR1 SGHTA, CDR2 FQGTGA. This CDR3 reads CASSLRGSQKGTGELFF. As DNA, the CDR3 is TGTGCCAGCAGCTTAAGAGGTAGTCAGAAAGGCACCGGGGAGCTGTTTTTT.

V gene TRBV7-9 combines with J gene TRBJ1-2; 8 bases match TRBD1. Germline trimming cut 4 bases from V and 5 bases from J; bases unmatched to any gene: 9. CDR1 is SEHNR, CDR2 FQNEAQ, per germline (reference sequence). The CDR3 has 15 residues. CDR3 loop: CASSSQGTGGYGYTF. The CDR3 nucleotides are TGTGCCAGCAGCTCGCAGGGTACAGGGGGATATGGCTACACCTTC.

V usage is TRBV27 and J usage is TRBJ2-1, with 7 bases fitting TRBD2. The CDR3 extends over 13 amino acids. Germline CDR1 MNHEY, CDR2 SMNVEV (reference sequence). V trimming: 6 bases; J trimming: 16 bases; junction bases outside the gene matches: 15. The CDR3 DNA reads as TGTGCCAGCAGCCGAATAGATCTAGCGGCTCTTTTCTTC. It yields the protein CASSRIDLAALFF.

The chain links TRBV11-3 to TRBJ1-1, with D tentatively TRBD1 (5 bases). The CDR3 spans 15 residues. In germline, CDR1 is SGHNT, CDR2 YENEEA. Trimming removed 0 bases at V and 4 bases at J, with 12 bases between. As DNA, the CDR3 is TGTGCCAGCAGCTTAGATCGGGGGGTTATCACTGAAGCTTTCTTT. This translates into CASSLDRGVITEAFF.

This chain uses TRBV5-1 with TRBJ2-2, with 10 bases that match TRBD2. This CDR3 region has 16 residues. V gave up 0 bases and J gave up 6 bases; unmatched junction bases: 5. CDR1 is SGHRS, CDR2 YFSETQ, per germline. Written as DNA, the CDR3 is TGCGCCAGCAGCTTGGCCCCAGCGGGAGGGGCCGGGGAGCTGTTTTTT. Protein: CASSLAPAGGAGELFF.

The genes are TRBV23-1 and TRBJ1-2; maybe TRBD1 (6 bases). TRBV23-1 is labeled an ORF, and its function is uncertain. The CDR3 is 15 amino acids. Trimming cost V 0 bases and J 12 bases, with 20 bases left between them. CDR3 nucleotide sequence: TGCGCCAGCAGTCAATCCTCTACGACAGGTTGTTCAAACACCTTC. Translated, it gives CASSQSSTTGCSNTF.

This rearrangement joins TRBV6-5 to TRBJ1-1, with D unclear. Trimming stripped 6 bases from V and 1 base from J, with 12 bases between. The CDR3 has 14 residues. Germline V gene lookup returns CDR1 MNHEY and CDR2 SVGAGI. CDR3: CASRLARRNTEAFF. The CDR3 bases are TGTGCCAGCAGGCTAGCAAGGAGGAACACTGAAGCTTTCTTT.